The rows below give T cell receptor beta chains drawn from one sample of a study of blood T cell repertoires in COVID-19. Sequencing used immunoSEQ multiplex PCR; TCRdb keeps in-frame clones, though not all of them. Among about 310,000 clones listed, 70% to 90% were seen once. Sequenced: PBMCs or T cells enriched from blood (not recorded which). These receptors were obtained from a man aged 25-45 years who had recovered from COVID-19. Both conserved end residues are part of each CDR3. The D gene is left open where the match is weak. The size entry is marked missing in some rows and otherwise reads once, few, many or a size class.

d_gene,v_gene,j_gene,abundance,CDR3aa,CDR3nt
NA,TRBV10-3,TRBJ1-2,few,CAISESLYGYTF,TGTGCCATCAGTGAAAGCCTCTATGGCTACACCTTC
TRBD2,TRBV7-3,TRBJ2-1,NA,CASSSPGGPFNEQFF,TGTGCCAGCAGCTCCCCGGGGGGGCCATTCAATGAGCAGTTCTTC
NA,TRBV2,TRBJ1-2,NA,CASSEFQGNYGYTF,TGTGCCAGCAGTGAGTTTCAGGGTAACTATGGCTACACCTTC
TRBD2,TRBV10-2,TRBJ2-5,NA,CASSSVAGDQETQYF,TGCGCCAGCAGTAGTGTGGCGGGGGACCAAGAGACCCAGTACTTC
NA,TRBV30,TRBJ1-2,NA,CAWSRSYGYTF,TGTGCCTGGTCGCGGAGCTATGGCTACACCTTC
TRBD2,TRBV18,TRBJ2-7,NA,CASSGLAGGYEQYF,TGTGCCAGCTCAGGGCTAGCGGGGGGCTACGAGCAGTACTTC
NA,TRBV6-5,TRBJ2-2,NA,CASSSNYGELFF,TGTGCCAGCAGTTCTAATTACGGGGAGCTGTTTTTT
TRBD1,TRBV9,TRBJ2-5,NA,CASSGGQGETQYF,TGTGCCAGCAGCGGCGGACAGGGGGAGACCCAGTACTTC
NA,TRBV7-3,TRBJ1-1,NA,CASSQTRNTEAFF,TGTGCCAGCAGCCAAACGAGGAACACTGAAGCTTTCTTT
NA,TRBV30,TRBJ2-7,NA,CAWSVWAPRDYEQYF,TGTGCCTGGAGTGTTTGGGCACCTCGGGATTACGAGCAGTACTTC
NA,TRBV18,TRBJ1-1,NA,CASSLYSVLGNTEAFF,TGTGCCAGCTCACTCTATTCGGTACTAGGGAACACTGAAGCTTTCTTT
TRBD2,TRBV19,TRBJ2-1,NA,CASSNLLAGGLHNEQFF,TGTGCCAGTAGTAACCTGCTAGCGGGGGGGCTCCACAATGAGCAGTTCTTC
NA,TRBV2,TRBJ2-7,NA,CASSWGAGEQYF,TGTGCCAGCAGTTGGGGTGCGGGCGAGCAGTACTTC
TRBD1,TRBV19,TRBJ2-6,NA,CASMGQAKRSGANVLTF,TGTGCCAGTATGGGACAGGCTAAACGCTCTGGGGCCAACGTCCTGACTTTC
TRBD1,TRBV30,TRBJ1-1,NA,CAWRGQGTSPGNTEAFF,TGTGCCTGGAGGGGACAGGGAACGTCACCCGGGAACACTGAAGCTTTCTTT
TRBD1,TRBV6-5,TRBJ1-6,NA,CASRTTGQGSPLHF,TGTGCCAGCAGAACCACGGGACAGGGGTCACCCCTCCACTTT
TRBD1,TRBV18,TRBJ1-3,NA,CASSPLVVGQGSGSSGNTIYF,TGTGCCAGCTCACCACTCGTCGTGGGACAGGGGAGCGGGAGCTCTGGAAACACCATATATTTT
NA,TRBV4-3,TRBJ2-2,once,CASTSQGPGELFF,TGCGCCAGCACCTCCCAGGGGCCCGGGGAGCTGTTTTTT
TRBD1,TRBV27,TRBJ2-2,NA,CASSFEPPSYGQGLRVFF,TGTGCCAGCAGTTTCGAGCCCCCTAGTTACGGACAGGGGTTAAGGGTGTTTTTT
TRBD1,TRBV5-1,TRBJ1-1,once,CASSWDPGGEAFF,TGCGCCAGCAGCTGGGACCCAGGGGGTGAAGCTTTCTTT
NA,TRBV20-1,TRBJ1-2,NA,CSASSAKDIYGYTF,TGCAGTGCTAGTTCCGCGAAAGATATCTATGGCTACACCTTC
TRBD1,TRBV4-3,TRBJ1-6,NA,CASSHGQGVDSPLHF,TGCGCCAGCAGCCATGGACAGGGCGTTGATTCACCCCTCCACTTT
TRBD2,TRBV19,TRBJ2-1,NA,CASSGRTSGGYEQFF,TGTGCCAGTAGTGGACGGACTAGCGGGGGGTATGAGCAGTTCTTC
TRBD2,TRBV5-4,TRBJ2-5,NA,CASSPQGGGAETQYF,TGTGCCAGCAGCCCCCAGGGCGGGGGGGCCGAGACCCAGTACTTC
NA,TRBV30,TRBJ1-2,NA,CAWSAGLSYGYTF,TGTGCCTGGAGTGCAGGGCTGAGCTATGGCTACACCTTC
NA,TRBV25-1,TRBJ1-4,NA,CASSEVASVNEKLFF,TGTGCCAGCAGTGAAGTCGCCAGCGTTAATGAAAAACTGTTTTTT